This T cell receptor (beta chain) was identified in a study of blood T cell repertoires in COVID-19. The CDR3 contains 12 residues. Trimming cost V 3 bases and J 5 bases, with 7 bases left between them. In germline, CDR1 is KGHSH, CDR2 LQKENI. Assay used: immunoSEQ multiplex PCR; TCRdb lists only in-frame clones, some missing. The table shows 70,000 to 95,000 clones, with about four fifths occurring only once. This receptor was taken from a woman aged 40 to 50 with active or convalescent COVID-19. This chain connects TRBV18 to TRBJ2-5; maybe TRBD2 (5 bases). The sample comprised peripheral blood. The DNA of the CDR3 is TGTGCCAGCTCACCCTCGGGGGAGACCCAGTACTTC. It encodes CASSPSGETQYF.